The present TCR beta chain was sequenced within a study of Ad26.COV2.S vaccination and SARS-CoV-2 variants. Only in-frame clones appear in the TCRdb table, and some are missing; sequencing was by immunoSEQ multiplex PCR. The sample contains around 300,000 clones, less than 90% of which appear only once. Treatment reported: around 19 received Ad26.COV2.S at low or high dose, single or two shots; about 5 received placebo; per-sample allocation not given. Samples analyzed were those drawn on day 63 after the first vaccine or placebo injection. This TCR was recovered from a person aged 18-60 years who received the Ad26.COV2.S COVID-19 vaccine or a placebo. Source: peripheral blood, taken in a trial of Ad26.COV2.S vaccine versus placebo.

The DNA of the CDR3 is TGTGCCATTCGGACAGGGCATGGCTACACCTTC. Translated, it gives CAIRTGHGYTF. This chain joins TRBV12-3 or TRBV12-4 and TRBJ1-2; 8 bases are shared with TRBD1. This CDR3 region has 11 residues. J lost 6 bases, V lost 10 bases, and 4 bases had no gene match.